Sequencing of this T cell receptor beta chain was carried out in a study of radiotherapy plus CTLA-4 blockade in lung cancer. Clones were sequenced by immunoSEQ multiplex PCR, and TCRdb holds only the in-frame ones, with some missing. The sample records more than 80,000 clones, 85% being singletons. Chemo-refractory metastatic non-small-cell lung cancer patients were treated with focal radiation plus CTLA-4 blockade with ipilimumab. In germline, CDR1 is SNHLY, CDR2 FYNNEI. Trimming cost V 5 bases and J 1 base; bases outside gene matches: 2. The CDR3 length is 14 residues. The sequencing here drew on peripheral blood, taken from a patient treated with radiotherapy plus ipilimumab. This chain uses TRBV2 with TRBJ1-1, with TRBD1 matching over 9 bases. The clonotype comes from a human donor with non-small cell lung cancer that progressed on radiotherapy plus ipilimumab. Some clones in this sample may be carry-over from other donors' samples. The CDR3 region has the DNA TGTGCCAGCAGTTTACAGGGGGCGAACACTGAAGCTTTCTTT. It encodes CASSLQGANTEAFF.